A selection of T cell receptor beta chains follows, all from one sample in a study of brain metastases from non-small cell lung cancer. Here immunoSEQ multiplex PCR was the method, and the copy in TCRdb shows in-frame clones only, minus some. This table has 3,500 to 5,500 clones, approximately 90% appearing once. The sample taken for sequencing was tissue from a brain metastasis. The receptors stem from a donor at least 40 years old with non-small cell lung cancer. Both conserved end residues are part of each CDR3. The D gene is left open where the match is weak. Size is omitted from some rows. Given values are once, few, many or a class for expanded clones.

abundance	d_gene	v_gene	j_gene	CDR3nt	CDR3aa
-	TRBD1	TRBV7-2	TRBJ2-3	TGTGCCAGCAGCTTAGGGGACAGCCGCACAGATACGCAGTATTTT	CASSLGDSRTDTQYF
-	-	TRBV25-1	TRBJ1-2	TGTGCCAGCAGTGTGGGGGGGCCGGATGGCTACACCTTC	CASSVGGPDGYTF
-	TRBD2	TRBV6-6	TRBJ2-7	TGTGCCAGCTATAACAGGGCTAGCGGGACCTACGAGCAGTACTTC	CASYNRASGTYEQYF
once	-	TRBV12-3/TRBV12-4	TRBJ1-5	TGTGCCAGCACCCTCGGCCGCAATCAGCCCCAGCATTTT	CASTLGRNQPQHF
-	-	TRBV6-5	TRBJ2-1	TGTGCCAGCAACCAGGGTCCATCTGCGGGTGAGCAGTTCTTC	CASNQGPSAGEQFF
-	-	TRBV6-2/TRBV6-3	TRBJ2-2	TGTGCCAGCAGTTACCAGGTGGTCGGGGAGCTGTTTTTT	CASSYQVVGELFF
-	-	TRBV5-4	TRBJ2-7	TGTGCCAGCAGCTCCACCGGGATAGCTGCCTACGAGCAGTACTTC	CASSSTGIAAYEQYF
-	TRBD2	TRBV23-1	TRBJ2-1	TGCGCCAGCAGTCCCCCCCGGACTAGCGGGGGGATTTACAATGAGCAGTTCTTC	CASSPPRTSGGIYNEQFF
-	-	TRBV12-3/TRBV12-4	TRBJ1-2	TGTGCCAGCAGCCTTACAGGGTTGGGCTACACCTTC	CASSLTGLGYTF
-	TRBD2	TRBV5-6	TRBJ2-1	TGTGCCAGCAGCTGGGGGCTAGCGGGAGATGGTGAGCAGTTCTTC	CASSWGLAGDGEQFF
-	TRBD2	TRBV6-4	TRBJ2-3	TGTGCCAGCAGCCCCACAACTAGCGGGGGGGCAAATACGCAGTATTTT	CASSPTTSGGANTQYF
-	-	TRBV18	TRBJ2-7	TGTGCCAGCTCAGCCTTCCCCGGGGTGAACGAGCAGTACTTC	CASSAFPGVNEQYF
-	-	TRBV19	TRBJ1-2	TGTGCCAGCTACGCGGGAAGCTACACCTTC	CASYAGSYTF
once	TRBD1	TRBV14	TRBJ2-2	TGTGCCAGCAGCCCTACAGGGGGAGGAGTTACCGGGGAGCTGTTTTTT	CASSPTGGGVTGELFF
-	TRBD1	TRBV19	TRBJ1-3	TGTGCCACCGGGGACAGCTCCTCTGGAAACACCATATATTTT	CATGDSSSGNTIYF
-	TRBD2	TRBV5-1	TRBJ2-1	TGCGCCAGCAGCTTGGTTGGTAGCGGGCGATACAATGAGCAGTTCTTC	CASSLVGSGRYNEQFF
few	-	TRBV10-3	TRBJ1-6	TGTGCCATCGGGGATTGGGACAAAACATCACCCCTCCACTTT	CAIGDWDKTSPLHF
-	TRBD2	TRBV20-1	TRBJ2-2	TGCAGTGCTAGTCCGGGAGGGCCTATGGCCGGGGAGCTGTTTTTT	CSASPGGPMAGELFF
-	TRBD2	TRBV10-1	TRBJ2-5	TGCGCCAGCAGTGAGTCTGGACTAGTGGTGCCAGCCCGGGAGACCCAGTACTTC	CASSESGLVVPARETQYF
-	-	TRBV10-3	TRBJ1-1	TGTGCCATCAGTGAGTCAGGGGGTGGGACTGAAGCTTTCTTT	CAISESGGGTEAFF
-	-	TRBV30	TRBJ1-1	TGTGCCTGGCGTGGGGGTTTGAACACTGAAGCTTTCTTT	CAWRGGLNTEAFF
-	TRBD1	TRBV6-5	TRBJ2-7	TGTGCCAGCAGTTACTCCCCTCTACAGGGGTGGAAGGAGCAGTACTTC	CASSYSPLQGWKEQYF